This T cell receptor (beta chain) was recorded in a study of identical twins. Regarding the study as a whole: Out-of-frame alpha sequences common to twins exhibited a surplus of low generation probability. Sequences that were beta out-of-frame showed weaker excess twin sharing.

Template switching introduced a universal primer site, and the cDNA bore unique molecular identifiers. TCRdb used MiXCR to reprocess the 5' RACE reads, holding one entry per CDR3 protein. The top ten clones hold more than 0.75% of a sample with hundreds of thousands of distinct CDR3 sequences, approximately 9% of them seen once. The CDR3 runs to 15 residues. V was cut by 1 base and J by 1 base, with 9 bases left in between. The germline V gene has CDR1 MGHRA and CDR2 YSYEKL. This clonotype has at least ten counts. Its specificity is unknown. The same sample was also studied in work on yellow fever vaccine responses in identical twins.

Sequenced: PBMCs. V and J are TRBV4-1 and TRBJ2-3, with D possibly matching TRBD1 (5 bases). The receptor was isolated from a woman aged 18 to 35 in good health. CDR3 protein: CASSQVQGGTDTQYF. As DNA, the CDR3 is TGCGCCAGCAGCCAAGTCCAGGGTGGCACAGATACGCAGTATTTT.